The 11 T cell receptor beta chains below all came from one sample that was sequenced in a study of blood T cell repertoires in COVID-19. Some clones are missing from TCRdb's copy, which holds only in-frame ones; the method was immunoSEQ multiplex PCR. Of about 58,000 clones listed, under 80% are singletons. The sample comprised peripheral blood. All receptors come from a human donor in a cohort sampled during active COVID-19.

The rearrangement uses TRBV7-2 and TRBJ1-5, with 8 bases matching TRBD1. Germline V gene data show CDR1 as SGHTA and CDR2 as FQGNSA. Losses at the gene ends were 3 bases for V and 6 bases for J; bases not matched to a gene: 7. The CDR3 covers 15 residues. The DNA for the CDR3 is TGTGCCAGCAGCTTCGGACAGGGAGGGGCTCAGCCCCAGCATTTT. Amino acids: CASSFGQGGAQPQHF.

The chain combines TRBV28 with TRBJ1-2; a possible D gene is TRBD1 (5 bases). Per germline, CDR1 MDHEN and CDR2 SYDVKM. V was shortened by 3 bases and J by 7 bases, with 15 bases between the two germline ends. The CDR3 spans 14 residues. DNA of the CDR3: TGTGCCAGCAGTTTCAGGGCCCAGACGGGTGGCTACACCTTC. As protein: CASSFRAQTGGYTF.

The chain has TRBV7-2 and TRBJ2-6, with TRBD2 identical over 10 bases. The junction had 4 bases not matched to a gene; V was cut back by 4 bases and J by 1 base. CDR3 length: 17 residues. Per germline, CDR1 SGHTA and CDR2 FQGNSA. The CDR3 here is CASSSIAGGSGANVLTF. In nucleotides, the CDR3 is TGTGCCAGCAGCTCCATAGCGGGAGGATCTGGGGCCAACGTCCTGACTTTC. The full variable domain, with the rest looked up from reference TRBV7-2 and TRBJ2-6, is GAGVSQSPSNKVTEKGKDVELRCDPISGHTALYWYRQSLGQGLEFLIYFQGNSAPDKSGLPSDRFSAERTGGSVSTLTIQRTQQEDSAVYLCASSSIAGGSGANVLTFGAGSRLTVL.

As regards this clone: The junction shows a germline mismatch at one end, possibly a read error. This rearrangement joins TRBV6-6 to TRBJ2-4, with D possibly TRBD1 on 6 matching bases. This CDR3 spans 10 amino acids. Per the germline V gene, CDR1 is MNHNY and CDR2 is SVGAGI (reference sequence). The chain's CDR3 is CASSNRDTLF. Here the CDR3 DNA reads TGTGCCAGCAGTAACCGGGACACCCTCTTC.

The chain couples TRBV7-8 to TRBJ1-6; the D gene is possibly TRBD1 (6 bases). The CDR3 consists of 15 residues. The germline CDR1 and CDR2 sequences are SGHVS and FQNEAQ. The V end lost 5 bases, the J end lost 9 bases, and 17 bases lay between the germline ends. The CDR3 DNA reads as TGTGCCAGCAGCCACCGGGGGGCTGTGGGTTCACCCCTCCACTTT. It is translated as CASSHRGAVGSPLHF.

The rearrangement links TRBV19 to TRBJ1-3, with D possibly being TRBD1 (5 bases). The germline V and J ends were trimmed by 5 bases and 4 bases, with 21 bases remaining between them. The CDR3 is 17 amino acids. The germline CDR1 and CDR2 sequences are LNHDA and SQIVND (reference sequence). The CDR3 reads CASSPGSNRRGGNTIYF. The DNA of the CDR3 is TGTGCCAGTAGTCCGGGATCTAACAGGCGGGGGGGAAACACCATATATTTT.

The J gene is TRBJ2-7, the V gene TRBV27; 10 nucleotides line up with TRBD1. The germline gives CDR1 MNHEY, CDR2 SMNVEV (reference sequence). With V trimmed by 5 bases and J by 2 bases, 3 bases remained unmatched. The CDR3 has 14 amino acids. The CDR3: CASSRDRGTYEQYF. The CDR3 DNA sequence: TGTGCCAGCAGTCGGGACAGGGGTACCTACGAGCAGTACTTC.

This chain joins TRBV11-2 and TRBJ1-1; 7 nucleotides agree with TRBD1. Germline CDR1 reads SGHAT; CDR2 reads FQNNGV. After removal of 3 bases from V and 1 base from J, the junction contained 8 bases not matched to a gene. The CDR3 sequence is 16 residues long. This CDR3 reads CASSFHSGQENTEAFF. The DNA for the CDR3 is TGTGCCAGCAGCTTCCACTCAGGACAGGAGAACACTGAAGCTTTCTTT.

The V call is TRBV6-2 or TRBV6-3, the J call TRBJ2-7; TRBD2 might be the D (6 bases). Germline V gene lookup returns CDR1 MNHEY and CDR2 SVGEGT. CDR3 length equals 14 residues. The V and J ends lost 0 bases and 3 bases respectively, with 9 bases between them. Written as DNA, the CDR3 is TGTGCCAGCAGTTACTCATGGAGGGACTACGAGCAGTACTTC. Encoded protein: CASSYSWRDYEQYF.

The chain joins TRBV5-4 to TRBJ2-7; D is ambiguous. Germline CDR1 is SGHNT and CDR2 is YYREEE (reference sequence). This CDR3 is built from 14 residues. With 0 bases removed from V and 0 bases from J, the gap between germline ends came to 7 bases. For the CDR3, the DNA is TGTGCCAGCAGCTTGGCCGAGGTCTCCTACGAGCAGTACTTC. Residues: CASSLAEVSYEQYF.

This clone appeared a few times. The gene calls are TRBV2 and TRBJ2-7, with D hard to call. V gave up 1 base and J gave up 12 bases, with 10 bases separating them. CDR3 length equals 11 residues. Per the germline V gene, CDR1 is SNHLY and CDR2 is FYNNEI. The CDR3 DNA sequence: TGTGCCAGCAGTGAAGGTCAGTCCCGGTACTTC. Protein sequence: CASSEGQSRYF.